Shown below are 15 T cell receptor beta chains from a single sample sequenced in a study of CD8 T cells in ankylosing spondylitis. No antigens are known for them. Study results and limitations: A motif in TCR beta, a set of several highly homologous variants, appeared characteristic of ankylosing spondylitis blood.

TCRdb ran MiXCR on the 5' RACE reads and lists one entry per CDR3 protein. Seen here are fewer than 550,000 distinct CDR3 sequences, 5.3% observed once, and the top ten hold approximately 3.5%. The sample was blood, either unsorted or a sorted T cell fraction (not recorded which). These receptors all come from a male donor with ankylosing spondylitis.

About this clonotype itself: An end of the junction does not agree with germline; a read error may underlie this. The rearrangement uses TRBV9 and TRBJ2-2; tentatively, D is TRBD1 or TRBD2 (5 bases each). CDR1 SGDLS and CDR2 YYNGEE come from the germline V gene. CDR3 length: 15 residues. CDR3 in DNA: TGTCCCAGCAGCCAAAGGGGAGCAAACGCCGGGGACCTGTTTTTT. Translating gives CPSSQRGANAGDLFF.

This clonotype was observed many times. The DNA of the CDR3 is TGCGCCAGCAGCCAAGCTTCAGGGGCTGGTTCACCCCTCCACTTT. It is translated as CASSQASGAGSPLHF. V gene TRBV4-1 combines with J gene TRBJ1-6; D might be TRBD1 (6 bases). V was shortened by 1 base and J by 9 bases, with 13 bases between the two germline ends. The CDR3 has 15 residues. CDR1 is MGHRA, CDR2 YSYEKL, per germline.

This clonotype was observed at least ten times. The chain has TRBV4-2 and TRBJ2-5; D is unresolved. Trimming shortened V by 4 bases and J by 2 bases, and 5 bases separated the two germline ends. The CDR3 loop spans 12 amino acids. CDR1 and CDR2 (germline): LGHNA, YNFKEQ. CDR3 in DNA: TGTGCCAGCAGCCGGGGTCAAGAGACCCAGTACTTC. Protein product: CASSRGQETQYF.

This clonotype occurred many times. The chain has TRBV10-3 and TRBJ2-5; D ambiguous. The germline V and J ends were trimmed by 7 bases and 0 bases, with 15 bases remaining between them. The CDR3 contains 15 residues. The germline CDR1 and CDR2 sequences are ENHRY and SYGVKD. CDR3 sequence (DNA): TGTGCCATCAAGCGAGGCGACCCAGACCAAGAGACCCAGTACTTC. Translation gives CAIKRGDPDQETQYF.

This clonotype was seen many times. The CDR3 sequence is CSVVLPGGELFF. The CDR3 DNA sequence: TGCAGCGTTGTACTACCTGGAGGGGAGCTGTTTTTT. The rearrangement links TRBV29-1 to TRBJ2-2; D not certain. The CDR3 loop spans 12 amino acids. The germline CDR1 and CDR2 sequences are SQVTM and ANQGSEA. V lost 4 bases and J 8 bases, leaving 11 bases between the germline ends.

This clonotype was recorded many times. In DNA form, the CDR3 reads TGCGCCAGCAGCTTGCCCACGAACTATGGCTACACCTTC. It specifies CASSLPTNYGYTF. V usage is TRBV5-1 and J usage is TRBJ1-2; D is unclear. Germline V CDR1 and CDR2: SGHRS, YFSETQ. This CDR3 contains 13 residues. V gave up 1 base and J gave up 2 bases, with 6 bases separating them.

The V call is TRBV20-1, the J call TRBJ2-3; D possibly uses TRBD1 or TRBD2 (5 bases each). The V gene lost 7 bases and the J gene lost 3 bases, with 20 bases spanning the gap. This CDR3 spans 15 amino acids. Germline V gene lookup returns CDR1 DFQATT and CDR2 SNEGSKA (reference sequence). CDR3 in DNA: TGCAGTGTTCCCTTCTTTGGGTGGGGGACAGATACGCAGTATTTT. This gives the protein CSVPFFGWGTDTQYF.

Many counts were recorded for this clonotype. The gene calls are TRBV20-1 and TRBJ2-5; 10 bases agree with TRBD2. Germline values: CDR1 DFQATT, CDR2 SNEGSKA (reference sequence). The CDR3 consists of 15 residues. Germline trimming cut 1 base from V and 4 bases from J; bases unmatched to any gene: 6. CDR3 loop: CSARVRTSGRETQYF. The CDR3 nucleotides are TGCAGTGCTAGAGTTCGGACTAGCGGTAGAGAGACCCAGTACTTC.

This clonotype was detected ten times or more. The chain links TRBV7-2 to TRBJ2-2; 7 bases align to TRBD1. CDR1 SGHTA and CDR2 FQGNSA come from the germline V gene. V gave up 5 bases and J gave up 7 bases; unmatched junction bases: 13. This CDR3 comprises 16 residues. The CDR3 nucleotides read TGTGCCAGCAGCGAAGGCCCCTTCAGGGGGATCGGGGAGCTGTTTTTT. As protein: CASSEGPFRGIGELFF.

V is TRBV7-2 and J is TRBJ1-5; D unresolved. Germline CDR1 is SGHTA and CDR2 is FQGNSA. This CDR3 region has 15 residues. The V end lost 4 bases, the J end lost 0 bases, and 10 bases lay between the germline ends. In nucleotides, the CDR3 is TGTGCCAGCAGCTCGAGCCGTAATAGCAATCAGCCCCAGCATTTT. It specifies CASSSSRNSNQPQHF.

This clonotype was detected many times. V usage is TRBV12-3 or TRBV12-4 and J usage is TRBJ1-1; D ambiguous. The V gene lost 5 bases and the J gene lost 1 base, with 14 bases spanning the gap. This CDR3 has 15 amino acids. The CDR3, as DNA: TGTGCCAGCAGTCCAAGGTGGACGGAGAACACTGAAGCTTTCTTT. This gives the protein CASSPRWTENTEAFF.

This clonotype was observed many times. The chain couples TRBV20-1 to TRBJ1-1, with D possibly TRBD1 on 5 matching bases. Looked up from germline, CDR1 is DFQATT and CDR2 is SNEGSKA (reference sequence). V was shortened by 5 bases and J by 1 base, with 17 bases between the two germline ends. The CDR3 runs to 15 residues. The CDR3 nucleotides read TGCAGTGCTCGCCGGTCGGGACGGGGGAACACTGAAGCTTTCTTT. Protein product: CSARRSGRGNTEAFF.

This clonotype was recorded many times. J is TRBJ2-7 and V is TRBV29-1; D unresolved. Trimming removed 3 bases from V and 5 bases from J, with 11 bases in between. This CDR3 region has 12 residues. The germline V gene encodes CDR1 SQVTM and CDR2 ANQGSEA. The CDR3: CSVDGRENEQYF. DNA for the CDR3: TGCAGCGTTGATGGACGCGAGAACGAGCAGTACTTC.

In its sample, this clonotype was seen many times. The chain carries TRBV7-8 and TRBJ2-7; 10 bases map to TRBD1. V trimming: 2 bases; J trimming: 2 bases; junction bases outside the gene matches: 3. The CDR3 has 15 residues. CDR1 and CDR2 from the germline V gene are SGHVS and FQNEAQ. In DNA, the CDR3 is TGTGCCAGCAGCTTAAGGGACAGGGGTACCTACGAGCAGTACTTC. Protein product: CASSLRDRGTYEQYF.

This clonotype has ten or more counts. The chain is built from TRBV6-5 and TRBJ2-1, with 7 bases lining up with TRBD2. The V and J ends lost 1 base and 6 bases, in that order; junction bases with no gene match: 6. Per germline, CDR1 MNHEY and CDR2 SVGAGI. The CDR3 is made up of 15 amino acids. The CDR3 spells CASSYWGGNSNEQFF. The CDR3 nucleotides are TGTGCCAGCAGTTACTGGGGGGGAAATAGCAATGAGCAGTTCTTC.